These 8 T cell receptor beta chains came from one sample sequenced in a study of vaccination effects on CD4 cells after COVID-19. The data were produced by immunoSEQ multiplex PCR, yet TCRdb's version contains in-frame clones alone and is incomplete. The sample shows 25,000 to 35,000 clones, less than 85% of them seen only once. Their specific antigens are unknown. Investigators separated out CD4+ T cells once around eleven days of culture had passed. The source was CD4+ T cells from PBMCs cultured without peptide, collected before COVID-19 vaccination. The source is a human donor who received a COVID-19 vaccine.

The V gene is TRBV7-9, the J gene TRBJ1-1, with TRBD1 as a possible D gene (6 bases). This CDR3 is 13 amino acids long. Germline V CDR1 and CDR2: SEHNR, FQNEAQ (reference sequence). V lost 5 bases to trimming and J lost 3 bases, with 10 bases between them. CDR3 nucleotides: TGTGCCAGCAGCGCTAACAGGGACACTGAAGCTTTCTTT. It encodes CASSANRDTEAFF. The variable domain in full, with the rest retrieved from reference TRBV7-9 and TRBJ1-1, is DTGVSQNPRHKITKRGQNVTFRCDPISEHNRLYWYRQTLGQGPEFLTYFQNEAQLEKSRLLSDRFSAERPKGSFSTLEIQRTEQGDSAMYLCASSANRDTEAFFGQGTRLTVV.

In its sample, this clone was seen once. The chain is built from TRBV2 and TRBJ2-5, with 12 bases aligning to TRBD2. The CDR3 has 15 residues. Losses at the gene ends were 4 bases for V and 4 bases for J; bases not matched to a gene: 4. Germline V CDR1 and CDR2: SNHLY, FYNNEI. CDR3 DNA: TGTGCCAGCAGTGCAGGACTAGCGGGGTCAGAGACCCAGTACTTC. Residues: CASSAGLAGSETQYF.

The rearrangement joins TRBV19 to TRBJ2-3; 10 nucleotides align to TRBD2. The CDR3 has 15 residues. Germline CDR1 and CDR2: LNHDA and SQIVND (reference sequence). J lost 5 bases, V lost 6 bases, and 8 bases had no gene match. The CDR3 sequence is CASSLIAGGRDTQYF. The CDR3 coding sequence is TGTGCCAGTAGCCTCATAGCGGGAGGCCGAGATACGCAGTATTTT.

The chain uses TRBV3-1 (or the pseudogene TRBV3-2) and TRBJ2-5; D gene ambiguous. Trimming pared 3 bases from V and 7 bases from J, leaving 6 bases between. The CDR3 length is 11 residues. Germline loops: CDR1 LGHDT, CDR2 YNNKEL (reference sequence). The CDR3 DNA reads TGTGCCAGCAGCCAGGTCACGACCCAGTACTTC. Its translation is CASSQVTTQYF.

This chain links TRBV27 with TRBJ2-1, with TRBD1 as a possible D gene (6 bases). The CDR3 contains 15 residues. Germline V gives CDR1 MNHEY, CDR2 SMNVEV (reference sequence). V was pared by 5 bases and J by 5 bases, with 16 bases between. CDR3 coding DNA: TGTGCCAGCAGTCCTTCGGGACACCTAAACAATGAGCAGTTCTTC. The encoded protein is CASSPSGHLNNEQFF.

This clone was seen only a few times. The chain employs TRBV5-4 and TRBJ1-4, with TRBD1 identical over 9 bases. The J segment lost 7 bases and the V segment lost 2 bases, leaving 3 bases of the junction unmatched. Germline loops: CDR1 SGHNT, CDR2 YYREEE (reference sequence). The CDR3 loop spans 14 amino acids. This chain's CDR3 is CASSLQGAAEKLFF. CDR3 in DNA: TGTGCCAGCAGCTTACAGGGGGCGGCTGAAAAACTGTTTTTT.

The gene calls are TRBV19 and TRBJ2-3; 10 nucleotides match TRBD2. The germline V gene has CDR1 LNHDA and CDR2 SQIVND (reference sequence). The CDR3 sequence is 16 residues long. The junction had 9 bases not matched to a gene; V was cut back by 5 bases and J by 4 bases. CDR3 nucleotide sequence: TGTGCCAGTAGTGGGGGGAGCGGGAGGGCCGCAGATACGCAGTATTTT. Encoded protein: CASSGGSGRAADTQYF. Based on the CDR3 plus reference TRBV19 and TRBJ2-3, the full variable domain is DGGITQSPKYLFRKEGQNVTLSCEQNLNHDAMYWYRQDPGQGLRLIYYSQIVNDFQKGDIAEGYSVSREKKESFPLTVTSAQKNPTAFYLCASSGGSGRAADTQYFGPGTRLTVL.

This clone was counted only a few times. The V gene is TRBV30, the J gene TRBJ1-4; TRBD1 matches at 10 bases. CDR1 and CDR2 (germline): GTSNPN, SVGIG (reference sequence). J gave up 0 bases and V 4 bases, and 5 bases lay outside the gene matches. The CDR3 extends over 16 amino acids. In DNA form, the CDR3 reads TGTGCCTGGACCCGGGACAGGGGAGCAACTAATGAAAAACTGTTTTTT. Its translation is CAWTRDRGATNEKLFF.